These 21 T cell receptor beta chains came from one sample sequenced in a study of blood T cell repertoires in COVID-19. Assay used: immunoSEQ multiplex PCR; TCRdb lists only in-frame clones, some missing. Altogether about 28,000 clones are present, about 84% being singletons, with the ten largest covering 16%. The specimen sequenced was peripheral blood. These receptors all stem from a woman aged 55 to 70 with acute or convalescent COVID-19.

This chain uses TRBV7-3 with TRBJ1-1; D unclear. The CDR3 sequence is 14 residues long. V dropped 2 bases and J dropped 2 bases, with 9 bases sitting between them. The germline CDR1 and CDR2 sequences are SGHTA and FQGTGA. The CDR3 region is CASSLLGTNTEAFF. The CDR3 nucleotides read TGTGCCAGCAGCTTACTTGGCACAAACACTGAAGCTTTCTTT.

The rearrangement uses TRBV12-3 or TRBV12-4 and TRBJ2-1; a weak D match, TRBD1 (6 bases). This CDR3 comprises 12 residues. The V end lost 5 bases, the J end lost 8 bases, and 10 bases lay between the germline ends. For the CDR3, the DNA is TGTGCCAGCAGTAAACAGGGAGATGAGCAGTTCTTC. This encodes CASSKQGDEQFF.

The chain is built from TRBV7-3 and TRBJ2-2, with D possibly being TRBD1 (5 bases). Trimming took 5 bases from V and 4 from J, leaving 14 bases between them. The CDR3 spans 15 residues. The germline CDR1 and CDR2 sequences are SGHTA and FQGTGA. CDR3 protein: CASSGAGLLTGELFF. As DNA, the CDR3 is TGTGCCAGCAGCGGGGCAGGGCTTCTCACCGGGGAGCTGTTTTTT.

The J gene is TRBJ1-2, the V gene TRBV7-9; D may be TRBD1 (5 bases). The CDR3 loop spans 14 amino acids. Trimming took 6 bases from V and 6 from J, leaving 17 bases between them. In germline, CDR1 is SEHNR, CDR2 FQNEAQ (reference sequence). CDR3: CASRFVQGGDGYTF. The CDR3 region has the DNA TGTGCCAGCAGATTCGTTCAGGGAGGAGATGGCTACACCTTC.

The chain uses TRBV27 and TRBJ2-6; 12 bases are a match to TRBD2. The length of the CDR3 is 18 residues. Trimming took 4 bases from V and 6 from J; bases not matched to a gene: 10. The germline V gene encodes CDR1 MNHEY and CDR2 SMNVEV (reference sequence). CDR3 sequence reads: CASSYRLAGVVEANVLTF. DNA of the CDR3: TGTGCCAGCAGTTATCGACTAGCGGGGGTAGTCGAGGCCAACGTCCTGACTTTC.

V and J are TRBV4-2 and TRBJ2-1; the D gene is possibly TRBD2 (6 bases). The CDR3 runs to 13 residues. V lost 3 bases, J lost 7 bases, and 10 bases lay in between. Germline CDR1 reads LGHNA; CDR2 reads YNFKEQ. CDR3 in amino acids: CASSQRLENEQFF. In DNA form, the CDR3 reads TGTGCCAGCAGCCAGCGACTAGAGAATGAGCAGTTCTTC.

The gene calls are TRBV29-1 and TRBJ1-2, with D possibly matching TRBD1 (6 bases). The CDR3 is 18 amino acids. V dropped 0 bases and J dropped 3 bases, with 23 bases sitting between them. From germline, CDR1 is SQVTM and CDR2 ANQGSEA. The CDR3 DNA is TGCAGCGTTGAAGATACCAGGGGCGCGATTGTGCGGGACTATGGCTACACCTTC. As protein: CSVEDTRGAIVRDYGYTF.

The CDR3 reads CASSLYTVSEAFF. CDR3 bases: TGTGCCAGCAGTTTATACACCGTGTCTGAAGCTTTCTTT. The chain joins TRBV28 to TRBJ1-1, with D hard to call. The germline V gene encodes CDR1 MDHEN and CDR2 SYDVKM. The CDR3 extends over 13 amino acids. V lost 1 base to trimming and J lost 6 bases, with 9 bases between them. The whole variable domain, filled in from reference TRBV28 and TRBJ1-1, reads DVKVTQSSRYLVKRTGEKVFLECVQDMDHENMFWYRQDPGLGLRLIYFSYDVKMKEKGDIPEGYSVSREKKERFSLILESASTNQTSMYLCASSLYTVSEAFFGQGTRLTVV.

The rearrangement links TRBV6-6 to TRBJ1-6; 9 positions agree with TRBD1. Germline assignment: CDR1 MNHNY and CDR2 SVGAGI (reference sequence). There are 15 residues in the CDR3. J lost 8 bases, V lost 6 bases, and 8 bases had no gene match. The CDR3 region has the DNA TGTGCCAGCAGCAACAGGGGACAGGGATATTCACCCCTCCACTTT. This encodes CASSNRGQGYSPLHF.

This chain joins TRBV5-1 and TRBJ1-3; no clear D. CDR3 length equals 15 residues. Trimming removed 4 bases at V and 3 bases at J, with 14 bases between. Germline V gene lookup returns CDR1 SGHRS and CDR2 YFSETQ. CDR3 nucleotides: TGCGCCAGCAGCGACGACTGGGAGGGTGGAAACACCATATATTTT. It codes for CASSDDWEGGNTIYF.

The chain carries TRBV9 and TRBJ1-6; D gene uncertain. Germline CDR1 reads SGDLS; CDR2 reads YYNGEE. The CDR3 covers 16 residues. V was trimmed by 3 bases and J by 0 bases, leaving 10 bases between them. The CDR3 reads CASSDPLSSYNSPLHF. The CDR3 nucleotides are TGTGCCAGCAGCGACCCTCTTAGCTCCTATAATTCACCCCTCCACTTT.

The chain is built from TRBV2 and TRBJ2-7, with 7 bases fitting TRBD1. Germline V CDR1 and CDR2: SNHLY, FYNNEI. The CDR3 contains 12 residues. The junction had 6 bases not matched to a gene; V was cut back by 6 bases and J by 7 bases. CDR3 in amino acids: CASSRDSSEQYF. The CDR3 DNA follows: TGTGCCAGCAGCCGGGACAGCAGTGAGCAGTACTTC.

J is TRBJ2-7 and V is TRBV3-1 (or the pseudogene TRBV3-2), with D tentatively TRBD2 (5 bases). The germline gives CDR1 LGHDT, CDR2 YNNKEL (reference sequence). With 4 bases removed from V and 3 bases from J, the gap between germline ends came to 7 bases. This CDR3 contains 12 residues. The CDR3, as DNA: TGTGCCAGCAGCCGGACTCGCTACGAGCAGTACTTC. This gives the protein CASSRTRYEQYF.

The genes are TRBV5-6 and TRBJ1-2; possibly TRBD1 for D (6 bases). V shed 2 bases and J shed 8 bases, with 19 bases lying between them. Per the germline V gene, CDR1 is SGHDT and CDR2 is YYEEEE. CDR3 length: 15 residues. CDR3 DNA sequence: TGTGCCAGCAGCTTTCAAGGACAGCACCAGATCGGCTACACCTTC. This translates into CASSFQGQHQIGYTF.

The chain carries TRBV14 and TRBJ2-1, with D hard to call. The CDR3 sequence is 15 residues long. V was shortened by 0 bases and J by 1 base, with 7 bases between the two germline ends. CDR1 SGHDN and CDR2 FVKESK come from the germline V gene. DNA of the CDR3: TGTGCCAGCAGCCAAGATCGACATTCCTACAATGAGCAGTTCTTC. Amino acid sequence: CASSQDRHSYNEQFF.

The chain has TRBV7-3 and TRBJ1-2; D is uncertain. This CDR3 has 14 residues. Trimming cost V 4 bases and J 4 bases, with 13 bases left between them. Germline CDR1 reads SGHTA; CDR2 reads FQGTGA. CDR3 amino acids: CASSSPRSGYGYTF. The CDR3 DNA sequence: TGTGCCAGCAGCTCCCCCCGTTCCGGCTATGGCTACACCTTC.

The CDR3 DNA follows: TGTGCCTGGAGTAGAAACAGGGGGGATGGCTACACCTTC. As protein: CAWSRNRGDGYTF. The chain employs TRBV30 and TRBJ1-2, with 8 bases identical to TRBD1. The trim removed 2 bases at V and 6 bases at J, leaving 5 bases unmatched. This CDR3 comprises 13 residues. Germline V gives CDR1 GTSNPN, CDR2 SVGIG (reference sequence).

This sequence joins TRBV18 and TRBJ1-6; no firm D call. CDR1 and CDR2 from the germline V gene are KGHSH and LQKENI. The CDR3 loop spans 15 amino acids. V lost 5 bases and J 0 bases, leaving 8 bases between the germline ends. The CDR3 sequence is CASSVQSSYNSPLHF. Here the CDR3 DNA reads TGTGCCAGCTCAGTACAGAGCTCCTATAATTCACCCCTCCACTTT. Complete variable domain (other parts from reference TRBV18 and TRBJ1-6): NAGVMQNPRHLVRRRGQEARLRCSPMKGHSHVYWYRQLPEEGLKFMVYLQKENIIDESGMPKERFSAEFPKEGPSILRIQQVVRGDSAAYFCASSVQSSYNSPLHFGNGTRLTVT.

The V gene is TRBV5-1, the J gene TRBJ2-2, with 7 nucleotides matching TRBD2. This CDR3 has 14 residues. Germline lookup yields CDR1 SGHRS and CDR2 YFSETQ. The ends lost 7 bases at V and 1 base at J; junction bases unmatched: 4. DNA for the CDR3: TGCGCCAGCTGGGAGGGGATGAACACCGGGGAGCTGTTTTTT. It codes for CASWEGMNTGELFF.

This chain links TRBV6-1 with TRBJ1-1; D is possibly TRBD1 (5 bases). V was clipped by 2 bases and J by 6 bases, with 16 bases between them. The germline V gene encodes CDR1 MNHNS and CDR2 SASEGT. CDR3 length: 15 residues. The CDR3 bases are TGTGCCAGCAGTGAATACGCGGGGGAGGGCCCTGAAGCTTTCTTT. Translation gives CASSEYAGEGPEAFF.

The rearrangement joins TRBV20-1 to TRBJ1-4; possibly TRBD1 for D (6 bases). This CDR3 comprises 11 residues. Germline V gene sequence: CDR1 DFQATT, CDR2 SNEGSKA (reference sequence). V was shortened by 5 bases and J by 6 bases, with 7 bases between the two germline ends. CDR3 in amino acids: CSAWTDEKLFF. As DNA, the CDR3 is TGCAGTGCTTGGACAGATGAAAAACTGTTTTTT.